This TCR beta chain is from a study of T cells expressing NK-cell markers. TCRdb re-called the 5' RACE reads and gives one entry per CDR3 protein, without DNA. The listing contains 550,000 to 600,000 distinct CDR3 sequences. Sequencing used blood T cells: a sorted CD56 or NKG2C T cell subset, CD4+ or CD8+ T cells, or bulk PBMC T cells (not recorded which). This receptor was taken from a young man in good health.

The CDR3 loop is CASSPGPRQFF. This sequence joins TRBV5-1 and TRBJ2-1. CDR3 length equals 11 residues. The germline V gene encodes CDR1 SGHRS and CDR2 YFSETQ.